This T cell receptor (beta chain) was captured in a study of blood T cells in healthy people across ages. A sample-barcoded 5' primer and a J-beta primer mix were used in a second PCR of about 7 to 11 cycles. Every molecule of cDNA carried a tag from a template-switch adaptor with 12 random nucleotides. Sequencing recovered at least 3 million CDR3-containing paired-end reads from each sample. Each CDR3 protein gets one entry after TCRdb re-called the 5' RACE reads with MiXCR. The sample has about 580,000 distinct CDR3 sequences; less than 60% are singletons. Study-level results: Reliance upon unsorted PBMCs precluded definitive naive versus antigen-experienced comparison.

In this sample, this clonotype turned up once. Its antigen is unknown. This could be a read error, since a much larger clone is one nucleotide away. The germline V and J ends were trimmed by 7 bases and 0 bases, with 13 bases remaining between them. The CDR3 is made up of 14 amino acids. Germline loops: CDR1 MNHNY, CDR2 SVGAGI (reference sequence). The sequence was obtained from a man aged 80 or over in good health. The V and J genes are TRBV6-6 and TRBJ2-7; maybe TRBD1 (6 bases). The sequenced sample consisted of blood. CDR3 residues: CASTSRTDSYEQYF. CDR3 DNA sequence: TGTGCCAGCACTTCCAGGACAGACTCCTACGAGCAGTACTTC.